This entry lists 3 T cell receptor beta chains sequenced from one sample in a study of blood T cell repertoires in COVID-19. TCRdb keeps only in-frame clones here, not all; method: immunoSEQ multiplex PCR. The table lists around 320,000 clones, around 88% of them singletons. The sample consisted of peripheral blood. The receptors shown here come from a woman in her twenties or thirties who had recovered from COVID-19.

The chain combines TRBV5-4 with TRBJ1-1; D unclear. The germline V gene has CDR1 SGHNT and CDR2 YYREEE (reference sequence). The CDR3 contains 12 residues. Trimming pared 0 bases from V and 3 bases from J, leaving 3 bases between. This CDR3 reads CASSLADTEAFF. The CDR3 DNA is TGTGCCAGCAGCTTGGCCGACACTGAAGCTTTCTTT. The complete variable domain, with remaining parts taken from reference TRBV5-4 and TRBJ1-1, reads ETGVTQSPTHLIKTRGQQVTLRCSSQSGHNTVSWYQQALGQGPQFIFQYYREEENGRGNFPPRFSGLQFPNYSSELNVNALELDDSALYLCASSLADTEAFFGQGTRLTVV.

This chain joins TRBV15 and TRBJ1-4; 10 bases are shared with TRBD1. The junction had 6 bases not matched to a gene; V was cut back by 3 bases and J by 8 bases. The CDR3 loop spans 15 amino acids. Germline V gene lookup returns CDR1 LNHNV and CDR2 YYDKDF (reference sequence). The CDR3 protein is CATSSPGTGDEKLFF. CDR3 DNA sequence: TGTGCCACCAGCAGTCCCGGGACAGGGGACGAAAAACTGTTTTTT.

The gene calls are TRBV5-8 and TRBJ1-6, with 9 nucleotides matching TRBD1. J was trimmed by 6 bases and V by 4 bases; bases with no gene match: 11. CDR3 length: 17 amino acids. Germline V lookup: CDR1 SGHTS, CDR2 YDEGEE. CDR3 residues: CASSPDRGGLFNSPLHF. The CDR3, as DNA: TGTGCCAGCAGCCCTGACAGGGGGGGTTTGTTTAATTCACCCCTCCACTTT.